Listed here are 18 T cell receptor beta chains from one sample, sequenced in a study of cytomegalovirus exposure and HLA in healthy donors. A multiplex PCR was run with 60 Vbeta primers and 13 Jbeta primers. The data were produced by immunoSEQ multiplex PCR, yet TCRdb's version contains in-frame clones alone and is incomplete. The sample comprises 150,000 to 200,000 clones, over 60% of which are singletons, and about 6.4% rests with the top ten. The sample consisted of PBMCs. Receptors originate from a middle-aged man in good health and CMV-seropositive.

In the case of this clone: Without the conserved terminal phenylalanine or tryptophan, this CDR3 likely stems from a read error. The chain employs TRBV5-4 and TRBJ1-1; D possibly corresponds to TRBD1 (6 bases). CDR1 and CDR2 (germline): SGHNT, YYREEE (reference sequence). V lost 0 bases and J 4 bases, leaving 13 bases between the germline ends. The CDR3 is 15 amino acids. The CDR3 DNA reads as TGTGCCAGCAGCTTGGGGGCGCAGGGGATCACTGAAGCTTTCCTT. Its protein is CASSLGAQGITEAFL.

This clone was detected once. This rearrangement joins TRBV7-9 to TRBJ2-7, with 7 bases identical to TRBD2. This CDR3 spans 13 amino acids. J was trimmed by 6 bases and V by 2 bases; bases with no gene match: 4. CDR1 is SEHNR, CDR2 FQNEAQ, per germline (reference sequence). The CDR3 loop is CASSLTSVGEQYF. The CDR3, as DNA: TGTGCCAGCAGCTTAACTAGCGTAGGCGAGCAGTACTTC.

The rearrangement joins TRBV7-3 to TRBJ2-2; the D gene is possibly TRBD2 (6 bases). Deletions cut 2 bases from V and 5 bases from J, with 15 bases between. The CDR3 is made up of 16 amino acids. CDR1 and CDR2 (germline): SGHTA, FQGTGA. This CDR3 reads CASSLGPSGGTGELFF. As DNA, the CDR3 is TGTGCCAGCAGCTTAGGGCCCTCCGGGGGTACCGGGGAGCTGTTTTTT.

V usage is TRBV7-9 and J usage is TRBJ2-3, with D unresolved. With 5 bases removed from V and 4 bases from J, the gap between germline ends came to 7 bases. The CDR3 runs 12 residues. Germline V lookup: CDR1 SEHNR, CDR2 FQNEAQ (reference sequence). The CDR3, as DNA: TGTGCCAGCAGCCGGGTTTCAGATACGCAGTATTTT. Protein: CASSRVSDTQYF.

The chain couples TRBV9 to TRBJ1-2; D is uncertain. CDR3 size: 13 residues. V lost 0 bases and J 1 base, leaving 4 bases between the germline ends. Germline V gene lookup returns CDR1 SGDLS and CDR2 YYNGEE. For the CDR3, the DNA is TGTGCCAGCAGCGTAGTCGGTAACTATGGCTACACCTTC. It encodes CASSVVGNYGYTF.

As regards this clone: This sample includes further DNA sequences coding for the same CDR3. The V call is TRBV5-4, the J call TRBJ2-3, with 10 bases aligning to TRBD2. Trimming removed 2 bases from V and 3 bases from J; junction bases left unmatched: 3. CDR1 is SGHNT and CDR2 is YYREEE in the germline V gene (reference sequence). The CDR3 length is 15 residues. CDR3 sequence reads: CASSFRTSGTDTQYF. In nucleotides, the CDR3 is TGTGCCAGCAGCTTCAGGACTAGCGGTACAGATACGCAGTATTTT.

This clone was seen more than once but under ten times. V is TRBV12-5 and J is TRBJ2-5, with no clear D. The DNA end is a closer match to TRBJ2-7, so the J assignment may be wrong. This CDR3 is 13 amino acids long. Germline lookup yields CDR1 LGHNT and CDR2 FRNRAP. Here the CDR3 reads CASGLSLWYEQYF. DNA for the CDR3: TGTGCTAGTGGTTTGAGTCTTTGGTACGAGCAGTACTTC.

The genes are TRBV10-3 and TRBJ2-3, with TRBD2 matching 8 bases. This CDR3 is built from 16 residues. J was trimmed by 4 bases and V by 2 bases; bases with no gene match: 8. CDR1 ENHRY and CDR2 SYGVKD come from the germline V gene. The CDR3 region is CAISETASGPADTQYF. As DNA, the CDR3 is TGTGCCATCAGTGAGACCGCTAGCGGGCCGGCAGATACGCAGTATTTT.

The chain employs TRBV19 and TRBJ2-7; 9 positions agree with TRBD2. CDR3 length: 14 residues. CDR1 is LNHDA and CDR2 is SQIVND in the germline V gene (reference sequence). V gave up 5 bases and J gave up 4 bases; unmatched junction bases: 6. Here the CDR3 DNA reads TGTGCCAGTAGTCCCAGGACTAGCGATTACGAGCAGTACTTC. Its translation: CASSPRTSDYEQYF. The full variable domain, its missing parts supplied by reference TRBV19 and TRBJ2-7, is DGGITQSPKYLFRKEGQNVTLSCEQNLNHDAMYWYRQDPGQGLRLIYYSQIVNDFQKGDIAEGYSVSREKKESFPLTVTSAQKNPTAFYLCASSPRTSDYEQYFGPGTRLTVT.

This rearrangement joins TRBV18 to TRBJ2-5, with D uncertain. The J call may be mistaken, given a closer DNA end match to TRBJ2-7. This CDR3 comprises 14 residues. Per germline, CDR1 KGHSH and CDR2 LQKENI. CDR3 protein: CASSENQAGTEQYF. DNA of the CDR3: TGTGCCAGCTCAGAGAACCAGGCCGGCACCGAGCAGTACTTC.

Concerning this clone itself: Germline is not matched at one junction end, which may reflect a read error. V and J are TRBV25-1 and TRBJ2-4; D is unresolved. Germline V gene lookup returns CDR1 MGHDK and CDR2 SYGVNS. CDR3 length: 13 amino acids. Here the CDR3 reads CASSPMPGNSQYF. The CDR3 coding sequence is TGTGCCAGCAGCCCAATGCCAGGCAACAGTCAGTACTTC. The whole variable domain, filled in from reference TRBV25-1 and TRBJ2-4, reads EADIYQTPRYLVIGTGKKITLECSQTMGHDKMYWYQQDPGMELHLIHYSYGVNSTEKGDLSSESTVSRIRTEHFPLTLESARPSHTSQYLCASSPMPGNSQYFGAGTRLSVL.

The chain links TRBV7-9 to TRBJ1-1; the D gene is possibly TRBD1 (5 bases). This CDR3 is built from 13 residues. Germline CDR1 SEHNR, CDR2 FQNEAQ (reference sequence). Trimming pared 7 bases from V and 4 bases from J, leaving 13 bases between. The DNA of the CDR3 is TGTGCCAGCACACTGATGGGGGGCACTGAAGCTTTCTTT. Protein product: CASTLMGGTEAFF. The complete variable domain, with remaining parts taken from reference TRBV7-9 and TRBJ1-1, reads DTGVSQNPRHKITKRGQNVTFRCDPISEHNRLYWYRQTLGQGPEFLTYFQNEAQLEKSRLLSDRFSAERPKGSFSTLEIQRTEQGDSAMYLCASTLMGGTEAFFGQGTRLTVV.

This chain links TRBV11-3 with TRBJ1-5, with 8 bases identical to TRBD1. The CDR3 is 15 residues long. J was trimmed by 1 base and V by 5 bases; bases with no gene match: 4. The germline gives CDR1 SGHNT, CDR2 YENEEA. The CDR3 region is CASSKTGVSNQPQHF. In nucleotides, the CDR3 is TGTGCCAGCAGCAAGACAGGGGTGAGCAATCAGCCCCAGCATTTT.

The chain has TRBV15 and TRBJ2-7; 9 nucleotides agree with TRBD2. From germline, CDR1 is LNHNV and CDR2 YYDKDF (reference sequence). The CDR3 is 15 residues long. Trimming removed 1 base from V and 4 bases from J; junction bases left unmatched: 5. As DNA, the CDR3 is TGTGCCACCAGCAGAGGGGGACTAGCCGCTTACGAGCAGTACTTC. Encoded protein: CATSRGGLAAYEQYF.

The chain recombines TRBV11-3 with TRBJ2-7; TRBD1 matches at 8 bases. The CDR3 consists of 14 residues. With V trimmed by 3 bases and J by 7 bases, 8 bases remained unmatched. CDR1 SGHNT and CDR2 YENEEA come from the germline V gene. CDR3 coding DNA: TGTGCCAGCAGCTTGGGACAGGTAGGAATTGAGCAGTACTTC. Its protein is CASSLGQVGIEQYF.

The chain joins TRBV29-1 to TRBJ2-3, with 10 bases aligning to TRBD2. With V trimmed by 6 bases and J by 0 bases, 15 bases remained unmatched. The CDR3 has 18 residues. CDR1 is SQVTM and CDR2 is ANQGSEA in the germline V gene. In DNA, the CDR3 is TGCAGCGTACGAAGACAGGGCGGGACTAGCGTTAGCACAGATACGCAGTATTTT. Residues: CSVRRQGGTSVSTDTQYF.

V usage is TRBV25-1 and J usage is TRBJ2-5, with 7 nucleotides matching TRBD2. V lost 3 bases to trimming and J lost 5 bases; unmatched junction nucleotides: 12. This CDR3 spans 16 amino acids. CDR1 is MGHDK and CDR2 is SYGVNS in the germline V gene. The CDR3 here is CASSEAGVGMMETQYF. CDR3 sequence (DNA): TGTGCCAGCAGTGAGGCGGGAGTGGGAATGATGGAGACCCAGTACTTC.

The rearrangement uses TRBV10-2 and TRBJ1-4; 8 bases fit TRBD1. The germline gives CDR1 WSHSY, CDR2 SAAADI. J gave up 7 bases and V 2 bases, and 6 bases lay outside the gene matches. The CDR3 contains 15 residues. The CDR3 protein is CASSERVTGAEKLFF. The CDR3 DNA is TGCGCCAGCAGTGAGAGGGTGACAGGGGCTGAAAAACTGTTTTTT.